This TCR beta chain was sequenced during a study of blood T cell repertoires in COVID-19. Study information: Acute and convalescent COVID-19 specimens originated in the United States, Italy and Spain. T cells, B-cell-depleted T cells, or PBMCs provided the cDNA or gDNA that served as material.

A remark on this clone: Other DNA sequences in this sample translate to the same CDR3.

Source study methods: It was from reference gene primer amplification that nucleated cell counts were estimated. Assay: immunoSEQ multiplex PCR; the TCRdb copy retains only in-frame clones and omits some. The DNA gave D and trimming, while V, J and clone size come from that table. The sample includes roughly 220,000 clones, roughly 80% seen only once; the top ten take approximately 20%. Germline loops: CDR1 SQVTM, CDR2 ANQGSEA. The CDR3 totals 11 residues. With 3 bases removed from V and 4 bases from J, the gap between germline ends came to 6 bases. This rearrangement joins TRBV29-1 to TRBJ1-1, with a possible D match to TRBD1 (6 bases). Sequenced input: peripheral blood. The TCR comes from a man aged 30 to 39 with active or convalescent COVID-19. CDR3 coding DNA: TGCAGCGTTGACAGGGGCACTGAAGCTTTCTTT. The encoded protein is CSVDRGTEAFF.